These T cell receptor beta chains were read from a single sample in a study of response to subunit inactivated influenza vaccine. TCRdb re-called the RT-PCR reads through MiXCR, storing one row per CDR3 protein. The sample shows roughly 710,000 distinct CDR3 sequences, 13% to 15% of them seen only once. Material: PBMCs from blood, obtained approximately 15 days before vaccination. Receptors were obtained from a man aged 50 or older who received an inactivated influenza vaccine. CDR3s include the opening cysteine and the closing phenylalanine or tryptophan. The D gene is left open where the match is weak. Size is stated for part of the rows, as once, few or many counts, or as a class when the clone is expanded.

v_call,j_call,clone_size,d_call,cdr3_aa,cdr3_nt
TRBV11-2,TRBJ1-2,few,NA,CASSLVTGLGYTF,TGTGCCAGCAGCTTAGTAACGGGGTTAGGCTACACCTTC
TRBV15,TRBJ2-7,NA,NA,CATSRGYYEQYF,TGTGCCACCAGCAGAGGATACTACGAGCAGTACTTC
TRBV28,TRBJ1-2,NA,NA,CASSLSGLSRGYTF,TGTGCCAGCAGTTTATCGGGTTTGAGTAGGGGCTACACCTTC
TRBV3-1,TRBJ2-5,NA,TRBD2,CASSQRLAGTETQYF,TGTGCCAGCAGCCAGAGACTAGCCGGAACTGAGACCCAGTACTTC
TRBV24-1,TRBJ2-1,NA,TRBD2,CATSDPGLAGGKGVGQFF,TGTGCCACCAGTGATCCCGGACTAGCGGGAGGTAAAGGTGTTGGGCAGTTCTTC
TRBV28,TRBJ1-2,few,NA,CASSSGGARYGYTF,TGTGCCAGCAGTTCCGGGGGGGCGCGATATGGCTACACCTTC
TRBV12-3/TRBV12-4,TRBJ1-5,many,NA,CASSIRGLSNQPQHF,TGTGCCAGCAGTATCAGGGGATTGTCCAATCAGCCCCAGCATTTT
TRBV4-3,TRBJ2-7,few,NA,CASSQDAYVYEQYF,TGCGCCAGCAGCCAAGATGCGTACGTCTACGAGCAGTACTTC
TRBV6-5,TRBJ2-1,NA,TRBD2,CASSYPTGTSGSQGQFF,TGTGCCAGCAGTTACCCAACCGGGACTAGCGGGAGTCAGGGGCAGTTCTTC
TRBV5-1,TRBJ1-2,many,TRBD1,CASSSYRGPGYGYTF,TGCGCCAGCAGCTCCTACAGGGGACCGGGCTATGGCTACACCTTC
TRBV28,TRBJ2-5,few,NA,CASRKVGPHETQYF,TGTGCCAGCCGTAAGGTTGGGCCTCACGAGACCCAGTACTTC
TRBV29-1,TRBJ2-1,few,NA,CSVDTGTNNEQFF,TGCAGCGTTGATACCGGGACCAACAATGAGCAGTTCTTC
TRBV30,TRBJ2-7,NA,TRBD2,CAWSPRGGRTEQYF,TGTGCCTGGAGTCCCCGGGGGGGGAGGACCGAGCAGTACTTC
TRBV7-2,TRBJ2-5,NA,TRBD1,CASSLALDRPSRETQYF,TGTGCCAGCAGCTTAGCCTTGGACAGGCCCTCGAGGGAGACCCAGTACTTC
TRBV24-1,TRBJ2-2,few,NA,CATSSISPGTGELFF,TGTGCCACCAGCTCGATTTCTCCGGGCACCGGGGAGCTGTTTTTT
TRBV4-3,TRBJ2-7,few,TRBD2,CASSPGTSGNNYEQYF,TGCGCCAGCAGCCCGGGGACTAGCGGAAACAACTACGAGCAGTACTTC
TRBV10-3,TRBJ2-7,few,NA,CAISEPGTGYEQYF,TGTGCCATCAGTGAGCCCGGGACTGGCTACGAGCAGTACTTC